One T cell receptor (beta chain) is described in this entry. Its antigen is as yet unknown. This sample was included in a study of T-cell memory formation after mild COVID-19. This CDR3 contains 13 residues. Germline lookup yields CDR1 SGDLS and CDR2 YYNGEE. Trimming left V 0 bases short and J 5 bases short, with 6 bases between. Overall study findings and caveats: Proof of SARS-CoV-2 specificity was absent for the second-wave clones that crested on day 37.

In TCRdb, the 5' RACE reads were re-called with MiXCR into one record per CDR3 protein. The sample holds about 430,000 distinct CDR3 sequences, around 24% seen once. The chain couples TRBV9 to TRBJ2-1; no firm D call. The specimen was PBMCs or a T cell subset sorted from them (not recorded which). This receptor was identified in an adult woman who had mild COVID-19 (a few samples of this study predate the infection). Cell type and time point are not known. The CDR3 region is CASSVDTDNEQFF. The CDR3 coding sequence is TGTGCCAGCAGCGTAGATACGGACAATGAGCAGTTCTTC.